The rows below give T cell receptor beta chains drawn from one sample of a study of blood T cell repertoires in COVID-19. TCRdb's copy holds only in-frame clones and misses some; the assay was immunoSEQ multiplex PCR. Here the sample spans about 110,000 clones, roughly 84% being singletons. Sequences were obtained from peripheral blood. The receptors were gathered from a woman older than 75 with active or convalescent COVID-19. Both conserved end residues are trimmed from each CDR3. Fields, in order: CDR3 protein, D gene, V gene, clone size. A D gene is named only where the DNA matches it firmly. Only part of the rows carry a size: once, few, many, or a class if the clone is expanded.

CDR3: ASSEEQGASYNEQF
D: -
V: TRBV9
size: few

CDR3: ATSRKDSSGYEQY
D: -
V: TRBV15
size: -

CDR3: ASHLGGSTYEQY
D: -
V: TRBV3-1/TRBV3-2
size: -

CDR3: ASRPLDYTEAF
D: -
V: TRBV12-3/TRBV12-4
size: -

CDR3: ASGSKDRGQGYGYT
D: TRBD1
V: TRBV7-9
size: -

CDR3: ASSVRDIFHEQY
D: -
V: TRBV2
size: -

CDR3: ASTPPRQGIPGELF
D: TRBD1
V: TRBV5-1
size: -

CDR3: ASSLSPTTSGYT
D: -
V: TRBV5-1
size: -

CDR3: ASSDRAFGYT
D: TRBD1
V: TRBV6-5
size: -

CDR3: ASSVGASGINEQF
D: TRBD2
V: TRBV9
size: -

CDR3: ASSHSGGLSTEAF
D: -
V: TRBV3-1/TRBV3-2
size: -

CDR3: ASMSRSNEQF
D: -
V: TRBV25-1
size: -

CDR3: ASRSTGLKKETQY
D: -
V: TRBV7-9
size: -

CDR3: ASSPREYDEQF
D: -
V: TRBV18
size: -

CDR3: ASSRTSGQETQY
D: TRBD2
V: TRBV5-6
size: -

CDR3: ASSASRGGVDKNIQY
D: TRBD2
V: TRBV2
size: -

CDR3: ASSPRQLAGSSAF
D: -
V: TRBV6-2/TRBV6-3
size: -

CDR3: ASSGTGGGEQF
D: TRBD1
V: TRBV27
size: -

CDR3: ASRPPSGRMSADTQY
D: TRBD2
V: TRBV2
size: -

CDR3: ASSLAVAYTDTQY
D: -
V: TRBV5-4
size: once

CDR3: ASSQEGGGSPYNEQF
D: -
V: TRBV4-2
size: -

CDR3: ASRGGSLISYNEQF
D: TRBD1
V: TRBV2
size: -

CDR3: ASRRSGAGAAHTEAF
D: -
V: TRBV19
size: -

CDR3: ASAAGQGYSPLH
D: TRBD1
V: TRBV19
size: -

CDR3: ASSSVAAGETQY
D: -
V: TRBV11-2
size: -